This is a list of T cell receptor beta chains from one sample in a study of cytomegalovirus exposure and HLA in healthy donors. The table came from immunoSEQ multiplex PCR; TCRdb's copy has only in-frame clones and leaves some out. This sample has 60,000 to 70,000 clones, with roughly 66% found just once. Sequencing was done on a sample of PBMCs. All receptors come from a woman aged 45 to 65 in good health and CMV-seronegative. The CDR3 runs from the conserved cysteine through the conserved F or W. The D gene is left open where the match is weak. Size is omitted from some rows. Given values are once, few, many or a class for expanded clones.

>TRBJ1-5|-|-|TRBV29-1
CSVEVGEAQHF
TGCAGCGTTGAGGTCGGGGAAGCCCAGCATTTT
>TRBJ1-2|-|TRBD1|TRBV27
CASSFAPTGLGYTF
TGTGCCAGCAGTTTTGCTCCGACAGGGCTAGGCTACACCTTC
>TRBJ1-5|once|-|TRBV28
CASRSTETGNQPQHF
TGTGCCAGCAGGTCAACTGAAACCGGCAATCAGCCCCAGCATTTT
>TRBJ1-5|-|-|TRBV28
CASSQGAFNQPQHF
TGTGCCAGCAGCCAAGGGGCATTCAATCAGCCCCAGCATTTT
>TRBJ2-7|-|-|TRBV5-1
CASSLSASGEQYF
TGCGCCAGCAGCTTATCCGCCTCGGGCGAGCAGTACTTC
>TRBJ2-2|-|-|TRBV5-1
CASSPSPAENTGELFF
TGCGCCAGCAGCCCATCCCCGGCGGAGAACACCGGGGAGCTGTTTTTT
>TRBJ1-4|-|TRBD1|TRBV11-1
CASSLRQGFNEKLFF
TGTGCCAGCAGCCTGCGACAGGGATTCAATGAAAAACTGTTTTTT
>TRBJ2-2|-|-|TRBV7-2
CASLVGSGNTGELFF
TGTGCCAGTTTAGTAGGGAGCGGGAACACCGGGGAGCTGTTTTTT
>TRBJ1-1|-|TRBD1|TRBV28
CASSLPLTGQGEAFF
TGTGCCAGCAGTTTACCTCTCACCGGACAGGGAGAAGCTTTCTTT
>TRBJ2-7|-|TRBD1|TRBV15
CATSRDLGTVTYEQYF
TGTGCCACCAGCAGAGACTTAGGGACAGTCACCTACGAGCAGTACTTC
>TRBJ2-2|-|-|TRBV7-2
CASSPQGPFNTGELFF
TGTGCCAGCAGCCCACAGGGACCGTTCAACACCGGGGAGCTGTTTTTT
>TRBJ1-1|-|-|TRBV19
CASSMAGWRAFF
TGTGCCAGTAGTATGGCCGGTTGGAGAGCTTTCTTT
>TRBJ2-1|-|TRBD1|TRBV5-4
CASSLSGTGDNEQFF
TGTGCCAGCAGCTTATCTGGGACAGGGGATAATGAGCAGTTCTTC
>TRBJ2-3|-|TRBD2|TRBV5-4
CASSSRTSAQYF
TGTGCCAGCAGCTCCCGGACTAGCGCGCAGTATTTT
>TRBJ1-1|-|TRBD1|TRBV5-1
CASSLVRDSLQMNTEAFF
TGCGCCAGCAGCTTGGTACGGGACAGCCTACAAATGAACACTGAAGCTTTCTTT
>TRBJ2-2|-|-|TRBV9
CASSLGMDYTGELFF
TGTGCCAGCAGCCTCGGCATGGACTACACCGGGGAGCTGTTTTTT
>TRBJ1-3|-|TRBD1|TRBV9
CASSPGTVSGNTIYF
TGTGCCAGCAGCCCCGGGACAGTCTCTGGAAACACCATATATTTT
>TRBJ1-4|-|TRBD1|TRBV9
CASSDGTGDEKLFF
TGTGCCAGCAGCGACGGGACAGGGGATGAAAAACTGTTTTTT
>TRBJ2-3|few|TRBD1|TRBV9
CASSVATGVSTDTQYF
TGTGCCAGCAGCGTAGCGACAGGGGTAAGCACAGATACGCAGTATTTT
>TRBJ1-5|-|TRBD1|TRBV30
CAWRGTGGQPQHF
TGTGCCTGGAGGGGGACAGGGGGTCAGCCCCAGCATTTT
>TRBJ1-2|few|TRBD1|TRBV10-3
CATAGGSYGYTF
TGTGCCACCGCAGGGGGAAGCTATGGCTACACCTTC